One sample yielded the 5 T cell receptor beta chains listed below, sequenced in a study of regulatory T cells in long-lasting Graves disease. Stated time point: persistent/refractory GD, antithyroid drugs over 5 years with positive TRAb. RNA from PBMCs was the source of the TCR library. Building the TCR beta libraries relied on iRepertoire HTBI primers, and CDR3 regions underwent Arm-PCR. TCRdb processed the multiplex PCR reads anew with MiXCR; each CDR3 protein has one entry. The table lists some 370,000 distinct CDR3 sequences, less than 25% of them singletons. Source: peripheral blood mononuclear cells (PBMCs), taken when the disease was refractory, from a patient treated with antithyroid drugs. Source of these receptors: a female donor with Graves disease.

This clonotype was observed once. The chain carries TRBV19 and TRBJ1-5; 8 bases fit TRBD1. Looked up from germline, CDR1 is LNHDA and CDR2 is SQIVND (reference sequence). Germline trimming cut 3 bases from V and 4 bases from J; bases unmatched to any gene: 11. This CDR3 has 17 amino acids. Here the CDR3 reads CASSIRPGTGFNQPQHF. The CDR3 DNA is TGTGCCAGTAGTATCCGACCAGGGACAGGATTTAATCAGCCCCAGCATTTT. Variable domain in full (rest from reference TRBV19 and TRBJ1-5): DGGITQSPKYLFRKEGQNVTLSCEQNLNHDAMYWYRQDPGQGLRLIYYSQIVNDFQKGDIAEGYSVSREKKESFPLTVTSAQKNPTAFYLCASSIRPGTGFNQPQHFGDGTRLSIL.

In this sample, this clonotype turned up a few times. The rearrangement links TRBV9 to TRBJ2-6, with D perhaps matching TRBD2 (5 bases). Germline assignment: CDR1 SGDLS and CDR2 YYNGEE. V was pared by 4 bases and J by 0 bases, with 11 bases between. The CDR3 runs to 16 residues. The CDR3 here is CASSTGGPSGANVLTF. The CDR3 DNA sequence: TGTGCCAGCAGCACCGGAGGACCCTCTGGGGCCAACGTCCTGACTTTC. The full variable domain, completed using reference TRBV9 and TRBJ2-6, is DSGVTQTPKHLITATGQRVTLRCSPRSGDLSVYWYQQSLDQGLQFLIQYYNGEERAKGNILERFSAQQFPDLHSELNLSSLELGDSALYFCASSTGGPSGANVLTFGAGSRLTVL.

The sample holds many counts of this clonotype. V is TRBV18 and J is TRBJ1-1; the match to TRBD1 covers 11 bases. In germline, CDR1 is KGHSH, CDR2 LQKENI. This CDR3 has 12 amino acids. V lost 6 bases to trimming and J lost 8 bases; unmatched junction nucleotides: 2. The CDR3 is CASSRDRGEAFF. The CDR3 DNA reads as TGTGCCAGCTCCCGGGACAGGGGGGAAGCTTTCTTT. Full variable domain (outside the CDR3, taken from reference TRBV18 and TRBJ1-1): NAGVMQNPRHLVRRRGQEARLRCSPMKGHSHVYWYRQLPEEGLKFMVYLQKENIIDESGMPKERFSAEFPKEGPSILRIQQVVRGDSAAYFCASSRDRGEAFFGQGTRLTVV.

This clonotype was seen many times. V and J are TRBV12-3 or TRBV12-4 and TRBJ1-1; D possibly corresponds to TRBD1 (5 bases). The CDR3 is 15 amino acids. Trimming cost V 7 bases and J 3 bases, with 18 bases left between them. The CDR3 DNA reads as TGTGCCAGCACCCCGGGGGGGGTGGTGGACACTGAAGCTTTCTTT. Residues: CASTPGGVVDTEAFF.

This clonotype was seen a handful of times. The gene calls are TRBV18 and TRBJ1-1, with a tentative D call TRBD1 (5 bases). There are 15 residues in the CDR3. V was clipped by 2 bases and J by 1 base, with 11 bases between them. Germline loops: CDR1 KGHSH, CDR2 LQKENI. CDR3 bases: TGTGCCAGCTCACCAATGATGACAGCGAACACTGAAGCTTTCTTT. It translates to CASSPMMTANTEAFF.